A single sample is the source of the 24 T cell receptor beta chains below, sequenced in a study of blood T cells in healthy people across ages. Primers used in a second PCR of roughly 7 to 12 cycles were a sample-barcoded 5' primer and a J-beta primer mix. Each CDR3 protein gets one entry after TCRdb re-called the 5' RACE reads with MiXCR. The sample lists roughly 1,100,000 distinct CDR3 sequences, roughly a quarter occurring once. This sample also belongs to another study, concerning T cells of mothers and their children.

The sequenced material came from blood. These receptors all stem from a girl aged 2 to 9 in good health.

This clonotype was detected only once. This rearrangement joins TRBV7-2 to TRBJ2-4; TRBD1 matches at 7 bases. Germline V CDR1 and CDR2: SGHTA, FQGNSA. After removal of 2 bases from V and 0 bases from J, the junction contained 4 bases not matched to a gene. This CDR3 contains 16 residues. The CDR3 sequence is CASSLRQGLAKNIQYF. For the CDR3, the DNA is TGTGCCAGCAGCTTAAGACAGGGTCTAGCCAAAAACATTCAGTACTTC.

This chain links TRBV25-1 with TRBJ2-1, with 7 bases matching TRBD1. Germline V lookup: CDR1 MGHDK, CDR2 SYGVNS. This CDR3 has 16 residues. V shed 3 bases, J shed 0 bases, and the junction held 5 bases outside the gene matches. For the CDR3, the DNA is TGTGCCAGCAGTGATCCCCGACAGGGCTCCTACAATGAGCAGTTCTTC. Translating gives CASSDPRQGSYNEQFF.

This chain uses TRBV12-3 or TRBV12-4 with TRBJ1-6; TRBD1 is a possible D gene (5 bases). The CDR3 loop spans 13 amino acids. Trimming left V 8 bases short and J 5 bases short, with 10 bases between. The CDR3 protein is CASRRQNNSPLHF. CDR3 nucleotide sequence: TGTGCCAGCCGAAGACAGAATAATTCACCCCTCCACTTT.

V is TRBV20-1 and J is TRBJ2-5, with TRBD1 as a possible D gene (6 bases). The J call is doubtful: the DNA matches TRBJ2-1 better. CDR1 is DFQATT, CDR2 SNEGSKA, per germline (reference sequence). This CDR3 is 17 amino acids long. CDR3 in amino acids: CSATTNTGMYEGNEQFF. The CDR3 DNA reads as TGCAGTGCTACCACTAATACAGGGATGTATGAGGGCAATGAGCAGTTCTTC.

The chain is built from TRBV3-1 and TRBJ2-6, with D unclear. Germline V lookup: CDR1 LGHDT, CDR2 YNNKEL (reference sequence). V was cut by 0 bases and J by 2 bases, with 11 bases left in between. The CDR3 has 17 amino acids. In DNA, the CDR3 is TGTGCCAGCAGCCAAGATCCTAGGTACGCTGGGGCCAACGTCCTGACTTTC. It codes for CASSQDPRYAGANVLTF.

Only a few counts were recorded for this clonotype. The chain uses TRBV27 and TRBJ1-2; D might be TRBD1 (6 bases). The CDR3 is made up of 14 amino acids. The germline gives CDR1 MNHEY, CDR2 SMNVEV (reference sequence). V lost 5 bases and J lost 7, with 17 bases in between. In DNA form, the CDR3 reads TGTGCCAGCAGTCCGCTACAGGGTTTTTCTGGCTACACCTTC. Protein product: CASSPLQGFSGYTF.

This clonotype was seen a handful of times. V gene TRBV4-2 combines with J gene TRBJ2-1; no firm D call. This CDR3 spans 14 amino acids. The V gene lost 1 base and the J gene lost 2 bases, with 6 bases spanning the gap. The germline V gene encodes CDR1 LGHNA and CDR2 YNFKEQ. The CDR3 nucleotides are TGTGCCAGCAGCCAAGCCCCGCCCTACAATGAGCAGTTCTTC. Its translation is CASSQAPPYNEQFF.

This chain uses TRBV4-3 with TRBJ2-1, with TRBD1 matching over 9 bases. The J segment lost 10 bases and the V segment lost 5 bases, leaving 9 bases of the junction unmatched. CDR3 length equals 14 residues. The germline CDR1 and CDR2 sequences are LGHNA and YSLEER. CDR3 sequence (DNA): TGCGCCAGCAGCGTATTACAGGGGGCCCACGAGCAGTTCTTC. Translation gives CASSVLQGAHEQFF.

This clonotype has only a few counts. The CDR3 sequence: CASSLATYTYSGELFF. The DNA for the CDR3 is TGCGCCAGCAGCTTGGCCACGTATACATACTCCGGGGAGCTGTTTTTT. The chain uses TRBV5-1 and TRBJ2-2; no firm D call. There are 16 residues in the CDR3. Trimming shortened V by 0 bases and J by 6 bases, and 15 bases separated the two germline ends. CDR1 and CDR2 (germline): SGHRS, YFSETQ.

The J gene is TRBJ1-2, the V gene TRBV6-2 or TRBV6-3; D is undetermined. The CDR3 extends over 12 amino acids. Trimming took off 7 bases at V and 5 bases at J, with 11 bases between the two ends. From germline, CDR1 is MNHEY and CDR2 SVGEGT. DNA for the CDR3: TGTGCCAGCACGAGCACAACATATGGCTACACCTTC. The encoded protein is CASTSTTYGYTF.

The rearrangement links TRBV27 to TRBJ2-5; 8 nucleotides match TRBD2. Near its end, the DNA agrees better with TRBJ2-1, so the J call may be wrong. Looked up from germline, CDR1 is MNHEY and CDR2 is SMNVEV (reference sequence). CDR3 length: 17 residues. CDR3 residues: CASSLVGGGTTEDEQFF. The CDR3 region has the DNA TGTGCCAGCAGTTTAGTCGGCGGGGGGACAACTGAGGATGAGCAGTTCTTC.

This chain joins TRBV7-2 and TRBJ2-4; no firm D call. The V end was cut by 1 base, the J end by 0 bases, with 16 bases between. Germline values: CDR1 SGHTA, CDR2 FQGNSA. This CDR3 has 18 residues. The CDR3 DNA is TGTGCCAGCAGCTTAGATTATGCAGAAGCTCTAGCCAAAAACATTCAGTACTTC. Its protein is CASSLDYAEALAKNIQYF. The full variable domain, rest sourced from reference TRBV7-2 and TRBJ2-4, is GAGVSQSPSNKVTEKGKDVELRCDPISGHTALYWYRQSLGQGLEFLIYFQGNSAPDKSGLPSDRFSAERTGGSVSTLTIQRTQQEDSAVYLCASSLDYAEALAKNIQYFGAGTRLSVL.

V gene TRBV29-1 combines with J gene TRBJ2-7, with 8 positions matching TRBD1. This CDR3 has 14 amino acids. The V segment lost 7 bases and the J segment 2 bases; nucleotides outside the gene matches: 10. CDR1 is SQVTM, CDR2 ANQGSEA, per germline. The CDR3 bases are TGCAGCGCCCGACAGGGGAGGACTACCTACGAGCAGTACTTC. Its protein product is CSARQGRTTYEQYF.

This clonotype showed up just a few times. This sequence joins TRBV4-3 and TRBJ2-2; 9 positions match TRBD2. From germline, CDR1 is LGHNA and CDR2 YSLEER. The length of the CDR3 is 16 residues. Unmatched junction bases numbered 3, after V lost 4 bases and J lost 0 bases. CDR3 DNA: TGCGCCAGCAGCCCCGGACTAGCGACGAACACCGGGGAGCTGTTTTTT. It translates to CASSPGLATNTGELFF.

The gene calls are TRBV12-5 and TRBJ2-1; 8 positions agree with TRBD1. Trimming at V came to 5 bases and at J to 7 bases, leaving 10 bases not matched to a gene. Germline V CDR1 and CDR2: LGHNT, FRNRAP. The CDR3 length is 15 residues. Here the CDR3 DNA reads TGTGCTAGTGGTCTCGGACAGGGCGTGTGGAATGAGCAGTTCTTC. Translation gives CASGLGQGVWNEQFF.

The J gene is TRBJ2-1, the V gene TRBV28; no clear D gene. This CDR3 comprises 15 residues. Deletions cut 5 bases from V and 0 bases from J, with 11 bases between. Germline CDR1 is MDHEN and CDR2 is SYDVKM. CDR3 protein: CASSKAVSSYNEQFF. CDR3 DNA: TGTGCCAGCAGTAAGGCGGTAAGCTCCTACAATGAGCAGTTCTTC.

This clonotype was counted only a few times. CDR3 sequence (DNA): TGTGCCAGCAGTTTATCACAGGAGCGTACTGAAGCTTTCTTT. Amino acids: CASSLSQERTEAFF. The genes are TRBV27 and TRBJ1-1, with D perhaps TRBD1 (5 bases). Trimming took off 0 bases at V and 5 bases at J, with 10 bases between the two ends. In germline, CDR1 is MNHEY, CDR2 SMNVEV (reference sequence). The CDR3 has 14 amino acids.

The rearrangement joins TRBV27 to TRBJ2-5, with 10 nucleotides matching TRBD1. CDR1 and CDR2 (germline): MNHEY, SMNVEV (reference sequence). This CDR3 spans 12 amino acids. J gave up 6 bases and V 6 bases, and 1 base lay outside the gene matches. CDR3 in amino acids: CASRDRGKTQYF. CDR3 bases: TGTGCCAGCAGGGACAGGGGGAAGACCCAGTACTTC.

This clonotype was recorded a few times. The rearrangement joins TRBV2 to TRBJ1-1; D unclear. There are 12 residues in the CDR3. Germline lookup yields CDR1 SNHLY and CDR2 FYNNEI. Trimming removed 4 bases from V and 6 bases from J, with 9 bases in between. DNA of the CDR3: TGTGCCAGCAGTGGACGTTTCGCTGAAGCTTTCTTT. Translated: CASSGRFAEAFF.

The V call is TRBV5-1, the J call TRBJ2-5; 8 bases match TRBD1. Germline CDR1 reads SGHRS; CDR2 reads YFSETQ. The CDR3 is made up of 15 amino acids. The junction had 9 bases not matched to a gene; V was cut back by 3 bases and J by 5 bases. DNA for the CDR3: TGCGCCAGCAGCTCCCGGACAGGGACCGGGGAGACCCAGTACTTC. Translated, it gives CASSSRTGTGETQYF.

The CDR3 coding sequence is TGCAGCGTTGTACTAGCGGGAATGTCCTACGAGCAGTACTTC. This codes for CSVVLAGMSYEQYF. V usage is TRBV29-1 and J usage is TRBJ2-5; 10 nucleotides agree with TRBD2. The DNA end is more similar to TRBJ2-7, so the J call may be wrong. The germline V gene has CDR1 SQVTM and CDR2 ANQGSEA. This CDR3 comprises 14 residues.

This chain uses TRBV12-3 or TRBV12-4 with TRBJ1-5, with D perhaps matching TRBD1 (6 bases). With 1 base removed from V and 4 bases from J, the gap between germline ends came to 11 bases. This CDR3 region has 15 residues. For the CDR3, the DNA is TGTGCCAGCAGTTTAGGAGGTCAGGGGAATCAGCCCCAGCATTTT. Amino acids: CASSLGGQGNQPQHF.

The chain employs TRBV29-1 and TRBJ2-5; D is possibly TRBD2 (5 bases). With 3 bases removed from V and 3 bases from J, the gap between germline ends came to 8 bases. The CDR3 has 12 residues. The germline gives CDR1 SQVTM, CDR2 ANQGSEA. This CDR3 is CSVEPGEETQYF. CDR3 nucleotide sequence: TGCAGCGTTGAGCCCGGGGAAGAGACCCAGTACTTC.

The J gene is TRBJ2-4, the V gene TRBV24-1; D perhaps matches TRBD1 (6 bases). Germline-derived CDR1 and CDR2 are KGHDR and SFDVKD. This CDR3 has 12 amino acids. V shed 9 bases and J shed 6 bases, with 11 bases lying between them. Here the CDR3 reads CATRDTRNIQYF. CDR3 nucleotide sequence: TGTGCCACCCGGGACACGCGAAACATTCAGTACTTC.